The 18 T cell receptor beta chains reported below all come from one sample, sequenced in a study of T cells in Graves' hyperthyroidism and ophthalmopathy. TCR beta CDR3 sequences were amplified from RNA transcripts. The HTBI primer set was used in a first-round RT-PCR of the TCR CDR3. TCRdb reanalysed the multiplex PCR reads using MiXCR and keeps one entry per CDR3 protein. Here the sample spans about 840,000 distinct CDR3 sequences, about 38% being singletons. Source material: blood. Receptors were obtained from a man in his late teens or twenties with Graves' hyperthyroidism.

This clonotype was seen at least ten times. The chain is built from TRBV29-1 and TRBJ1-2; a weak D match, TRBD1 (6 bases). CDR3 size: 12 residues. The V gene lost 7 bases and the J gene lost 2 bases, with 11 bases spanning the gap. Looked up from germline, CDR1 is SQVTM and CDR2 is ANQGSEA. DNA of the CDR3: TGCAGCGCCCTCGGACAGAACTATGGCTACACCTTC. Translation: CSALGQNYGYTF.

This clonotype was seen a few times. The chain is built from TRBV7-9 and TRBJ2-7; 8 positions agree with TRBD2. V was pared by 5 bases and J by 6 bases, with 12 bases of the junction left unmatched. Germline lookup yields CDR1 SEHNR and CDR2 FQNEAQ (reference sequence). The CDR3 sequence is 15 residues long. In DNA form, the CDR3 reads TGTGCCAGCAGCGCGGCGGGCGGGGGGCCGGGCGAGCAGTACTTC. Translating gives CASSAAGGGPGEQYF.

This clonotype was recorded many times. The chain has TRBV19 and TRBJ1-5; 9 bases map to TRBD1. After removal of 4 bases from V and 8 bases from J, the junction contained 3 bases not matched to a gene. CDR1 and CDR2 from the germline V gene are LNHDA and SQIVND (reference sequence). CDR3 length: 13 residues. CDR3 sequence: CASSRGQGEPQHF. The DNA for the CDR3 is TGTGCCAGTAGTAGGGGACAGGGTGAGCCCCAGCATTTT.

At least ten counts were recorded for this clonotype. The chain has TRBV7-2 and TRBJ2-5; D gene ambiguous. Germline V gene lookup returns CDR1 SGHTA and CDR2 FQGNSA. Trimming removed 6 bases from V and 5 bases from J, with 10 bases in between. The CDR3 loop spans 12 amino acids. CDR3 protein: CASRFSSETQYF. CDR3 nucleotide sequence: TGTGCCAGCAGGTTTAGTAGCGAGACCCAGTACTTC.

The chain joins TRBV6-5 to TRBJ2-2; the match to TRBD2 covers 7 bases. The CDR3 is 17 amino acids. Germline-derived CDR1 and CDR2 are MNHEY and SVGAGI. V trimming: 5 bases; J trimming: 1 base; junction bases outside the gene matches: 10. This CDR3 is CASSPLRVAGNTGELFF. The CDR3 bases are TGTGCCAGCAGTCCCCTAAGAGTAGCGGGGAACACCGGGGAGCTGTTTTTT.

This clonotype has a handful of counts. The J gene is TRBJ2-7, the V gene TRBV7-3, with 8 bases fitting TRBD1. The CDR3 covers 13 residues. The germline V gene has CDR1 SGHTA and CDR2 FQGTGA. With 5 bases clipped from V and 5 bases from J, the junction kept 5 bases outside the gene matches. CDR3 region: CASSIRQGNEQYF. CDR3 nucleotide sequence: TGTGCCAGCAGCATCCGACAGGGGAACGAGCAGTACTTC. Filled out from reference TRBV7-3 and TRBJ2-7, the complete variable domain reads GAGVSQTPSNKVTEKGKYVELRCDPISGHTALYWYRQSLGQGPEFLIYFQGTGAADDSGLPNDRFFAVRPEGSVSTLKIQRTERGDSAVYLCASSIRQGNEQYFGPGTRLTVT.

This clonotype came up a few times. The chain employs TRBV6-1 and TRBJ1-2; D unresolved. V gave up 6 bases and J gave up 3 bases, with 5 bases separating them. The CDR3 length is 11 residues. CDR1 is MNHNS, CDR2 SASEGT, per germline. The CDR3 here is CASREYYGYTF. The CDR3 DNA reads as TGTGCCAGCAGGGAATACTATGGCTACACCTTC.

On this clonotype: The CDR3 end shows no conserved phenylalanine or tryptophan, and so a read error is likely. The CDR3 region is CASSRDGTEAFL. CDR3 bases: TGTGCCAGCAGCAGGGACGGCACTGAAGCTTTCCTT. The genes are TRBV9 and TRBJ1-1; a weak D match, TRBD1 (5 bases). The length of the CDR3 is 12 residues. V was clipped by 4 bases and J by 4 bases, with 8 bases between them. Germline-derived CDR1 and CDR2 are SGDLS and YYNGEE.

A note on this clonotype: Given a much more abundant clone one base away, this may be a read error. This rearrangement joins TRBV9 to TRBJ1-1, with D possibly matching TRBD1 (5 bases). The CDR3 length is 14 residues. CDR1 is SGDLS, CDR2 YYNGEE, per germline. The CDR3, as DNA: TGTGCCGGCAGCGCCCGGGACCGCAACACTGAAGCTTTCTTT. Its translation is CAGSARDRNTEAFF.

This rearrangement joins TRBV12-3 or TRBV12-4 to TRBJ2-7; D perhaps matches TRBD2 (5 bases). Trimming left V 5 bases short and J 3 bases short, with 11 bases between. This CDR3 comprises 13 residues. In DNA, the CDR3 is TGTGCCAGCAGTGACGGGAATCGCTACGAGCAGTACTTC. This gives the protein CASSDGNRYEQYF.

Many counts were recorded for this clonotype. The chain recombines TRBV7-9 with TRBJ2-7; the D call may be TRBD1 or TRBD2 (5 bases each). V lost 0 bases to trimming and J lost 2 bases, with 11 bases between them. CDR1 and CDR2 from the germline V gene are SEHNR and FQNEAQ (reference sequence). CDR3 length equals 15 residues. CDR3 amino acids: CASSLAGTGPYEQYF. In nucleotides, the CDR3 is TGTGCCAGCAGCTTAGCCGGGACGGGACCCTACGAGCAGTACTTC.

As to this clonotype: This may stem from a read error, because a much larger clone lies one nucleotide away. This chain joins TRBV20-1 and TRBJ1-4, with 7 positions matching TRBD1. This CDR3 comprises 13 residues. Germline CDR1 is DFQATT and CDR2 is SNEGSKA (reference sequence). The V segment lost 7 bases and the J segment 8 bases; nucleotides outside the gene matches: 10. The CDR3 sequence is CSVSTGRNEKLFF. The CDR3, as DNA: TGCAGTGTTTCGACAGGGCGAAACGAAAAACTGTTTTTT.

The J gene is TRBJ1-6, the V gene TRBV7-3, with D possibly TRBD1 on 6 matching bases. Trimming left V 5 bases short and J 5 bases short, with 10 bases between. Germline CDR1 and CDR2: SGHTA and FQGTGA. This CDR3 spans 14 amino acids. The CDR3 loop is CASSLGTNNSPLHF. The CDR3 coding sequence is TGTGCCAGCAGCCTAGGGACAAATAATTCACCCCTCCACTTT. The full variable domain, its missing parts supplied by reference TRBV7-3 and TRBJ1-6, is GAGVSQTPSNKVTEKGKYVELRCDPISGHTALYWYRQSLGQGPEFLIYFQGTGAADDSGLPNDRFFAVRPEGSVSTLKIQRTERGDSAVYLCASSLGTNNSPLHFGNGTRLTVT.

This clonotype was picked up a small number of times. V usage is TRBV12-3 or TRBV12-4 and J usage is TRBJ2-7; 10 bases fit TRBD1. The V gene end was trimmed by 5 bases and the J gene end by 7 bases; junction bases not matched to a gene: 5. The CDR3 has 13 residues. CDR3 sequence (DNA): TGTGCCAGCAGTACCGGGACAGGGGCTGAGCAGTACTTC. It codes for CASSTGTGAEQYF.

The V gene is TRBV30, the J gene TRBJ1-1; a possible D gene is TRBD1 (5 bases). The CDR3 has 15 amino acids. V shed 2 bases and J shed 0 bases, with 13 bases lying between them. Germline loops: CDR1 GTSNPN, CDR2 SVGIG (reference sequence). The CDR3 sequence is CAWSPLDTLNTEAFF. CDR3 nucleotide sequence: TGTGCCTGGAGTCCCTTGGACACGTTGAACACTGAAGCTTTCTTT.

This clonotype was counted at least ten times. The rearrangement joins TRBV19 to TRBJ1-5; TRBD1 aligns across 8 bases. The length of the CDR3 is 13 residues. Germline lookup yields CDR1 LNHDA and CDR2 SQIVND (reference sequence). V lost 6 bases, J lost 5 bases, and 3 bases stayed unmatched. CDR3 DNA: TGTGCCAGTAGCAGGACAGGGTATCAGCCCCAGCATTTT. Amino acid sequence: CASSRTGYQPQHF.

This clonotype has a count of ten or more. The chain has TRBV24-1 and TRBJ2-2; 10 bases agree with TRBD2. V was pared by 10 bases and J by 2 bases, with 3 bases of the junction left unmatched. Germline V CDR1 and CDR2: KGHDR, SFDVKD. The CDR3 consists of 14 residues. The CDR3 region is CATSGRTNTGELFF. The CDR3 DNA sequence: TGTGCCACTAGCGGGAGGACCAACACCGGGGAGCTGTTTTTT.

There are many counts of this clonotype. This sequence joins TRBV2 and TRBJ2-7; no clear D. Germline lookup yields CDR1 SNHLY and CDR2 FYNNEI. CDR3 length: 14 residues. Trimming cost V 7 bases and J 2 bases, with 15 bases left between them. CDR3 nucleotide sequence: TGTGCCAGCATTTGGGCAGATACTACCTACGAGCAGTACTTC. Translated, it gives CASIWADTTYEQYF.